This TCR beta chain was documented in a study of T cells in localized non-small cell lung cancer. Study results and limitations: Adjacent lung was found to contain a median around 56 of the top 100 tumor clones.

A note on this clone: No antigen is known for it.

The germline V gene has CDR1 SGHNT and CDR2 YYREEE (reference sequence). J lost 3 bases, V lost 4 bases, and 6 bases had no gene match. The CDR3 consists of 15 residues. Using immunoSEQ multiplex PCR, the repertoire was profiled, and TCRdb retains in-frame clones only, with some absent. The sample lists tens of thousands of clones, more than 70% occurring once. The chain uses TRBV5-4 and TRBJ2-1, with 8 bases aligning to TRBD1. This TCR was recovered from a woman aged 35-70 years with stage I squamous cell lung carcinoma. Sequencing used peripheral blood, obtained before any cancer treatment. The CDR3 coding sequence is TGTGCCAGCAGCGACAGGGGTAGGGGCTACAATGAGCAGTTCTTC. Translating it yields CASSDRGRGYNEQFF.